Here is one T cell receptor (beta chain) with its context. What it binds is not known. V lost 0 bases, J lost 5 bases, and 10 bases lay in between. Germline CDR1 is SGHTA and CDR2 is FQGTGA. The CDR3 has 14 residues. The entry originates in a study of T cell responses to AZD1222 COVID-19 vaccine. The repertoire was sequenced with immunoSEQ multiplex PCR; TCRdb's copy has only in-frame clones and lacks some. Of 95,000 to 110,000 clones in the sample, 93% were seen once. Study-wide points: White British people made up most donors, females outnumbered males, and clonal diversity was possibly underestimated. The study identified only five or six AZD1222 recipients as seropositive at baseline.

The sequences come from peripheral blood, collected on day 0 of AZD1222 vaccination. The clonotype was recovered from an adult in good health. The V gene is TRBV7-3, the J gene TRBJ2-5, with D possibly matching TRBD1 (6 bases). The CDR3 DNA follows: TGTGCCAGCAGCTTAACGGCAGGGGTTGAGACCCAGTACTTC. It translates to CASSLTAGVETQYF.